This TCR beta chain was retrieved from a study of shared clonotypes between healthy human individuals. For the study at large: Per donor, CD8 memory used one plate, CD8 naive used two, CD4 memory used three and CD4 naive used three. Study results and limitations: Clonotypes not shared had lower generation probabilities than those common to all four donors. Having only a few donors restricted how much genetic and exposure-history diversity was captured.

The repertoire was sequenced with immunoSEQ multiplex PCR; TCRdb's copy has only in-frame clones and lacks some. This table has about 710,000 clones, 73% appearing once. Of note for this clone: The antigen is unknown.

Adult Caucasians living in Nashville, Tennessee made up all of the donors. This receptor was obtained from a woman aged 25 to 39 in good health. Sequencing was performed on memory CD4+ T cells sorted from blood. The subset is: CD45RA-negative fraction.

The CDR3 DNA is TGTGCCAGCAGCCGGACAGTCCGGGGTGGGTACTACGAGCAGTACTTC. As protein: CASSRTVRGGYYEQYF. The gene calls are TRBV7-2 and TRBJ2-7; maybe TRBD1 (6 bases). With 5 bases removed from V and 3 bases from J, the gap between germline ends came to 20 bases. Germline V gives CDR1 SGHTA, CDR2 FQGNSA. The CDR3 runs to 16 residues.